This TCR beta chain derives from a study of cytomegalovirus exposure and HLA in healthy donors. Primers: 60 Vbeta forward and 13 Jbeta reverse. Profiling relied on immunoSEQ multiplex PCR, and the TCRdb table lists in-frame clones only, not all of them. The sample shows roughly 150,000 clones, approximately 72% of them seen only once. The CDR3 has 13 residues. Germline values: CDR1 SEHNR, CDR2 FQNEAQ (reference sequence). The V and J ends lost 3 bases and 8 bases respectively, with 10 bases between them. This clonotype originated in a female donor in good health and CMV-seronegative. The rearrangement joins TRBV7-9 to TRBJ1-4; D gene ambiguous. The specimen was PBMCs. The CDR3 sequence is CASSFEFEEKLFF. Written as DNA, the CDR3 is TGTGCCAGCAGCTTCGAGTTCGAAGAAAAACTGTTTTTT.